This TCR beta chain was obtained from a study of blood T cell repertoires in COVID-19. Study at large: T cells, B-cell-depleted T cells, or PBMCs supplied cDNA or gDNA.

V lost 3 bases and J lost 5, with 10 bases in between. The CDR3 runs to 14 residues. Germline assignment: CDR1 SGHTA and CDR2 FQGNSA. Assay used: immunoSEQ multiplex PCR; TCRdb lists only in-frame clones, some missing. The table lists under 200,000 clones, about 80% of them singletons. This clone was seen just once. Participants were aged about 18 to 100 years, lived in 24 US areas, and enrolled virtually. The sequenced sample consisted of PBMCs or T cells enriched from blood (not recorded which). The chain uses TRBV7-2 and TRBJ2-2; a weak D match, TRBD2 (5 bases). The receptor was derived from a woman in her sixties or seventies with acute COVID-19. CDR3 coding DNA: TGTGCCAGCAGCTTCCTAGCCCGGACCGGGGAGCTGTTTTTT. Amino acids: CASSFLARTGELFF.